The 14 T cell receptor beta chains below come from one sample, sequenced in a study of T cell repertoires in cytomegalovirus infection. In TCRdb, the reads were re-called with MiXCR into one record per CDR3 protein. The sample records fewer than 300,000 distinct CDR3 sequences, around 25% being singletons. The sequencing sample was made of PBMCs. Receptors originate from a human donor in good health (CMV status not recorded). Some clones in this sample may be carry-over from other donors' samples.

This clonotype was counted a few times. The CDR3 coding sequence is TGTGCCAGCAGTTCGCCTCGTTCCCCTGAGCAGTTCTTC. It yields the protein CASSSPRSPEQFF. This chain connects TRBV6-2 or TRBV6-3 to TRBJ2-1; D call uncertain. The ends were cut back, 4 bases at V and 9 bases at J, with 13 bases in the middle. This CDR3 has 13 residues. Germline V gene sequence: CDR1 MNHEY, CDR2 SVGEGT.

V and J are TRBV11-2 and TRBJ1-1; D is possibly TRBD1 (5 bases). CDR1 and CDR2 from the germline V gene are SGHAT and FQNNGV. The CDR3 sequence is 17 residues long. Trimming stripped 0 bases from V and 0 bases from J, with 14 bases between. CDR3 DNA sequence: TGTGCCAGCAGCTTAGACAGGGCTGCGCCGCTGAACACTGAAGCTTTCTTT. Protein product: CASSLDRAAPLNTEAFF.

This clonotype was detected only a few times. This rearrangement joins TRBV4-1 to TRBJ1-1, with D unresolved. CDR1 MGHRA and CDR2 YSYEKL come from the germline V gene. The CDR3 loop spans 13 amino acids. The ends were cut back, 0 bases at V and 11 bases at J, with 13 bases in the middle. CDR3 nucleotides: TGCGCCAGCAGCCAAGAAGTGGCGGGGTCGGCTTTCTTT. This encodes CASSQEVAGSAFF.

The CDR3 bases are TGTGCCAGCAACCGAGGACTAGCTGTCTATGAGCAGTTCTTC. This codes for CASNRGLAVYEQFF. This sequence joins TRBV6-8 and TRBJ2-1, with 8 bases identical to TRBD2. This CDR3 is built from 14 residues. From germline, CDR1 is MNHGY and CDR2 SAAAGT. V shed 7 bases, J shed 8 bases, and the junction held 10 bases outside the gene matches.

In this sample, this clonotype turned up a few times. CDR3 amino acids: CASSLGLAGVGEQFF. In DNA form, the CDR3 reads TGTGCCAGCAGCTTAGGACTAGCGGGAGTAGGTGAGCAGTTCTTC. J is TRBJ2-1 and V is TRBV7-2; 12 positions match TRBD2. Germline CDR1 is SGHTA and CDR2 is FQGNSA. The junction had 4 bases not matched to a gene; V was cut back by 1 base and J by 9 bases. The CDR3 runs 15 residues.

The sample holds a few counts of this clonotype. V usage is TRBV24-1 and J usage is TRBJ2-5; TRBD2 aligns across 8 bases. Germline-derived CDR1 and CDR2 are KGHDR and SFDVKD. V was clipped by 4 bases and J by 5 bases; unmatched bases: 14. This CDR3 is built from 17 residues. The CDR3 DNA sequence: TGTGCCACCAGTGACCCCCGGACTAGCTTTCGGGGTGAGACCCAGTACTTC. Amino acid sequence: CATSDPRTSFRGETQYF.

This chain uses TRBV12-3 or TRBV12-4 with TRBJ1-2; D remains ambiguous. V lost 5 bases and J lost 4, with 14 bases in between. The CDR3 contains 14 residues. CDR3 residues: CASSQSPTGYGYTF. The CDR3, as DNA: TGTGCCAGCAGTCAGAGTCCCACCGGCTATGGCTACACCTTC.

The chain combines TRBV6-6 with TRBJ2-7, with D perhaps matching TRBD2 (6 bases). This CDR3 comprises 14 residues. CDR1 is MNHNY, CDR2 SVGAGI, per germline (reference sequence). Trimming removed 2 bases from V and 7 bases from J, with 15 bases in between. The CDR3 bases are TGTGCCAGCAGTTACCCAGGGACTCTAGGGGAGCAGTACTTC. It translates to CASSYPGTLGEQYF.

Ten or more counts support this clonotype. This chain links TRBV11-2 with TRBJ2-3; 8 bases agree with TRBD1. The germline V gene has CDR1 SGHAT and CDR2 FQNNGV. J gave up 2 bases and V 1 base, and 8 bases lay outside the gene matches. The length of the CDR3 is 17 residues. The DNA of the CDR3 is TGTGCCAGCAGCTTAGGTATCCAGGGGGCTTACACAGATACGCAGTATTTT. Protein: CASSLGIQGAYTDTQYF.

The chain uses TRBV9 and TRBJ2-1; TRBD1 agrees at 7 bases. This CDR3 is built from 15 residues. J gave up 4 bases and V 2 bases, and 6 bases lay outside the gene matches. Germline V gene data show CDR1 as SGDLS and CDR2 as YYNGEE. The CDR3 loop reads CASSVTGALYNEQFF. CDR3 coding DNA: TGTGCCAGCAGCGTTACAGGGGCCCTATACAATGAGCAGTTCTTC. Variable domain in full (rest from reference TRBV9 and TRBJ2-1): DSGVTQTPKHLITATGQRVTLRCSPRSGDLSVYWYQQSLDQGLQFLIQYYNGEERAKGNILERFSAQQFPDLHSELNLSSLELGDSALYFCASSVTGALYNEQFFGPGTRLTVL.

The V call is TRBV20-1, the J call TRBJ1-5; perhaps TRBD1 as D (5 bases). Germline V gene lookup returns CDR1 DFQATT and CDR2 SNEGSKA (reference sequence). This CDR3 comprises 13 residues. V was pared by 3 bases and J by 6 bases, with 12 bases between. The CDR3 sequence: CSARARDGQPQHF. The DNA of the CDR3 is TGCAGTGCTAGGGCCAGGGACGGTCAGCCCCAGCATTTT.

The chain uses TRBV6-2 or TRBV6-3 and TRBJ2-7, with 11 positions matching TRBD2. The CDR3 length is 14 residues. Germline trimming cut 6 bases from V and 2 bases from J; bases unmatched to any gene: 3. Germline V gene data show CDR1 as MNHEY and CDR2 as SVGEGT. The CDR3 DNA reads TGTGCCAGCAGAGGGACTAGCGGCGCCTACGAGCAGTACTTC. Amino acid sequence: CASRGTSGAYEQYF.

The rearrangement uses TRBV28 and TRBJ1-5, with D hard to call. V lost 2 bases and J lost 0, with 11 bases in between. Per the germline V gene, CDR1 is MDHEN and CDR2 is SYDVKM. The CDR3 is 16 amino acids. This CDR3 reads CASSLIRWDSNQPQHF. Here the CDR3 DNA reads TGTGCCAGCAGTTTAATTCGATGGGATAGCAATCAGCCCCAGCATTTT.

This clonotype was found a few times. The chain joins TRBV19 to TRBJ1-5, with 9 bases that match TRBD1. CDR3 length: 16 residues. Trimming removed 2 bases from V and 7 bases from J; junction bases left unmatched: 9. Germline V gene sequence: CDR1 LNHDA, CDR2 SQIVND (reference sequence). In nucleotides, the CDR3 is TGTGCCAGTAGTATACCGGGACAGGGAGTGGAACAGCCCCAGCATTTT. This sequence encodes CASSIPGQGVEQPQHF.